This T cell receptor beta chain was profiled in a study of CD8 T cells in Susac syndrome. The CDR3 length is 15 residues. V was trimmed by 6 bases and J by 3 bases, leaving 18 bases between them. CDR1 and CDR2 (germline): SNHLY, FYNNEI. Roughly 0.45 to 1 ug RNA was reverse transcribed with random hexamers. MiXCR was run by TCRdb on the immunoSEQ multiplex PCR reads, yielding one entry per CDR3 protein. The table has 85,000 to 90,000 distinct CDR3 sequences, roughly 93% seen once; the top ten hold roughly 0.32%. The clonotype was recovered from a human donor in good health. The rearrangement uses TRBV2 and TRBJ2-7, with unresolved D. Material: CD8+ T cells from PBMCs. The CDR3 DNA is TGTGCCAGCAGGGACGCCCGGACCCCGCTCTACGAGCAGTACTTC. It codes for CASRDARTPLYEQYF.